Presented here are 32 T cell receptor beta chains from one specimen sequenced in a study of human T cells and chemical hapten exposure. Time point reported: healthy volunteer bleed at 2 weeks. The total RNA was obtained from whole blood that was not fractionated. TCRdb independently ran MiXCR on the RACE reads; one entry per CDR3 protein. The sample holds under 95,000 distinct CDR3 sequences; about 8.6% are singletons and the top ten take about 3%. Sequencing was carried out using whole blood. These receptor sequences come from a female donor in good health. Some clones in this sample may be carry-over from other donors' samples.

The chain joins TRBV20-1 to TRBJ2-1, with D possibly being TRBD1 (6 bases). Trimming stripped 2 bases from V and 10 bases from J, with 21 bases between. Germline V lookup: CDR1 DFQATT, CDR2 SNEGSKA (reference sequence). This CDR3 comprises 15 residues. The CDR3 nucleotides are TGCAGTGCTAGACTGTCGGGGACACACACGGGGGAGCAGTTCTTC. Its protein product is CSARLSGTHTGEQFF.

This clonotype was seen more than once but under ten times. V usage is TRBV11-2 and J usage is TRBJ2-4; D remains unclear. The CDR3 runs to 17 residues. Trimming took off 5 bases at V and 0 bases at J, with 17 bases between the two ends. Germline V gene lookup returns CDR1 SGHAT and CDR2 FQNNGV. CDR3 sequence: CASSPPDLSLAKNIQYF. In nucleotides, the CDR3 is TGTGCCAGCAGCCCTCCGGACCTAAGCCTAGCCAAAAACATTCAGTACTTC. Together with reference TRBV11-2 and TRBJ2-4, the CDR3 gives the full variable domain: EAGVAQSPRYKIIEKRQSVAFWCNPISGHATLYWYQQILGQGPKLLIQFQNNGVVDDSQLPKDRFSAERLKGVDSTLKIQPAKLEDSAVYLCASSPPDLSLAKNIQYFGAGTRLSVL.

The J gene is TRBJ2-7, the V gene TRBV7-2, with 8 bases fitting TRBD1. Trimming at V came to 3 bases and at J to 3 bases, leaving 10 bases not matched to a gene. CDR1 SGHTA and CDR2 FQGNSA come from the germline V gene. CDR3 size: 16 residues. This CDR3 is CASSFLSGTGSYEQYF. CDR3 sequence (DNA): TGTGCCAGCAGCTTTCTATCCGGGACAGGAAGCTACGAGCAGTACTTC. Together with reference TRBV7-2 and TRBJ2-7, the CDR3 gives the full variable domain: GAGVSQSPSNKVTEKGKDVELRCDPISGHTALYWYRQSLGQGLEFLIYFQGNSAPDKSGLPSDRFSAERTGGSVSTLTIQRTQQEDSAVYLCASSFLSGTGSYEQYFGPGTRLTVT.

This clonotype turned up a few times. The gene calls are TRBV15 and TRBJ1-1; D unresolved. Germline V gene data show CDR1 as LNHNV and CDR2 as YYDKDF (reference sequence). The CDR3 sequence is 13 residues long. Trimming removed 0 bases from V and 1 base from J, with 3 bases in between. The CDR3 nucleotides are TGTGCCACCAGCAGAGAAGGGAACACTGAAGCTTTCTTT. It translates to CATSREGNTEAFF.

V and J are TRBV9 and TRBJ2-1; D is unclear. V gave up 2 bases and J gave up 7 bases, with 7 bases separating them. The CDR3 has 12 amino acids. CDR1 and CDR2 from the germline V gene are SGDLS and YYNGEE. The chain's CDR3 is CASSVYGNEQFF. The CDR3 DNA follows: TGTGCCAGCAGCGTTTACGGAAATGAGCAGTTCTTC.

This clonotype was seen at least ten times. The chain joins TRBV20-1 to TRBJ1-2; TRBD1 agrees at 8 bases. The CDR3 totals 13 residues. In germline, CDR1 is DFQATT, CDR2 SNEGSKA (reference sequence). J gave up 4 bases and V 6 bases, and 7 bases lay outside the gene matches. The CDR3 loop reads CSARTGIVYGYTF. Here the CDR3 DNA reads TGCAGTGCCAGGACAGGGATTGTCTATGGCTACACCTTC.

The CDR3 reads CASSWDGAGEEQYF. CDR3 DNA: TGTGCCAGCAGCTGGGACGGAGCTGGGGAGGAGCAGTACTTC. This chain links TRBV7-9 with TRBJ2-7, with D perhaps TRBD1 or TRBD2 (5 bases each). This CDR3 contains 14 residues. The V gene lost 4 bases and the J gene lost 7 bases, with 17 bases spanning the gap. Germline V gene sequence: CDR1 SEHNR, CDR2 FQNEAQ (reference sequence).

The rearrangement links TRBV28 to TRBJ2-3; 10 bases map to TRBD2. The J segment lost 2 bases and the V segment lost 6 bases, leaving 5 bases of the junction unmatched. The CDR3 loop spans 15 amino acids. From germline, CDR1 is MDHEN and CDR2 SYDVKM. The CDR3, as DNA: TGTGCCAGCAGCCTCCTAGCGGGAGACACAGATACGCAGTATTTT. It translates to CASSLLAGDTDTQYF.

In this sample, this clonotype turned up once. The chain is built from TRBV6-4 and TRBJ2-3, with 7 bases matching TRBD1. The CDR3 has 14 amino acids. From germline, CDR1 is MRHNA and CDR2 SNTAGT. V lost 5 bases and J lost 5; bases outside the gene matches: 7. For the CDR3, the DNA is TGTGCCAGCAGTTCGACAGGGTGGGAAGATACGCAGTATTTT. Its translation: CASSSTGWEDTQYF.

Of note for this clonotype: Possible read error: a much larger clone is one base away. The rearrangement uses TRBV6-4 and TRBJ2-6; tentative D call: TRBD2 (6 bases). Looked up from germline, CDR1 is MRHNA and CDR2 is SNTAGT. CDR3 size: 19 residues. In nucleotides, the CDR3 is TGTGCCAGCAGTAACACAGGAGGGCCTCCCTCCTCTGGGGACAACGTCCTGACTTTC. Amino acids: CASSNTGGPPSSGDNVLTF.

V gene TRBV7-9 combines with J gene TRBJ2-1; 9 positions match TRBD1. The V and J ends lost 0 bases and 8 bases, in that order; junction bases with no gene match: 5. Germline V gene lookup returns CDR1 SEHNR and CDR2 FQNEAQ (reference sequence). This CDR3 region has 15 residues. CDR3 DNA sequence: TGTGCCAGCAGCTTAGCCGGGACAGGGTGGTATGAGCAGTTCTTC. This codes for CASSLAGTGWYEQFF.

This rearrangement joins TRBV11-2 to TRBJ2-7; D perhaps matches TRBD2 (6 bases). V was cut by 2 bases and J by 4 bases, with 24 bases left in between. Germline V gene sequence: CDR1 SGHAT, CDR2 FQNNGV. The CDR3 contains 18 residues. The DNA for the CDR3 is TGTGCCAGCAGCTTACTCCTTCCCGGGAGCGCCGGAGGGTACGAGCAGTACTTC. Encoded protein: CASSLLLPGSAGGYEQYF. Complete variable domain (other parts from reference TRBV11-2 and TRBJ2-7): EAGVAQSPRYKIIEKRQSVAFWCNPISGHATLYWYQQILGQGPKLLIQFQNNGVVDDSQLPKDRFSAERLKGVDSTLKIQPAKLEDSAVYLCASSLLLPGSAGGYEQYFGPGTRLTVT.

This clonotype was detected only a few times. The gene calls are TRBV12-3 or TRBV12-4 and TRBJ1-1; the D is unclear. CDR3 length: 12 residues. Trimming removed 3 bases from V and 7 bases from J, with 9 bases in between. CDR3 coding DNA: TGTGCCAGCAGTTTTTTCGAGGGTGAAGCTTTCTTT. It yields the protein CASSFFEGEAFF.

V is TRBV19 and J is TRBJ1-5, with D maybe TRBD1 (5 bases). Germline CDR1 is LNHDA and CDR2 is SQIVND (reference sequence). Trimming removed 7 bases from V and 6 bases from J, with 16 bases in between. This CDR3 is 14 amino acids long. The CDR3 DNA follows: TGTGCCAGTACCACCGGGACTTCTTCTCAGCCCCAGCATTTT. Translated: CASTTGTSSQPQHF.

This clonotype was picked up many times. The chain is built from TRBV29-1 and TRBJ1-1; TRBD1 matches at 9 bases. After removal of 2 bases from V and 1 base from J, the junction contained 2 bases not matched to a gene. CDR1 and CDR2 from the germline V gene are SQVTM and ANQGSEA. CDR3 length equals 14 residues. The chain's CDR3 is CSVERDRANTEAFF. Written as DNA, the CDR3 is TGCAGCGTTGAAAGGGACAGGGCGAACACTGAAGCTTTCTTT.

A few counts support this clonotype. The chain couples TRBV20-1 to TRBJ2-2; no clear D. The V and J ends lost 3 bases and 4 bases respectively, with 9 bases between them. Germline CDR1 DFQATT, CDR2 SNEGSKA (reference sequence). CDR3 length equals 13 residues. The CDR3: CSASAESTGELFF. In nucleotides, the CDR3 is TGCAGTGCTAGCGCAGAGAGCACCGGGGAGCTGTTTTTT.

This clonotype was seen a handful of times. This chain links TRBV25-1 with TRBJ2-5; TRBD2 matches at 13 bases. Per germline, CDR1 MGHDK and CDR2 SYGVNS. V shed 6 bases and J 3 bases; nucleotides not matched to a gene: 4. The CDR3 runs 15 residues. For the CDR3, the DNA is TGTGCCAGCAGGATCGGGACTAGCGGGAAAGAGACCCAGTACTTC. Its translation is CASRIGTSGKETQYF.

A few counts support this clonotype. DNA for the CDR3: TGCAGTGCCGAGCAGGGGGTCACAGATACGCAGTATTTT. Its protein product is CSAEQGVTDTQYF. The V and J genes are TRBV20-1 and TRBJ2-3; 7 nucleotides agree with TRBD1. The germline V gene encodes CDR1 DFQATT and CDR2 SNEGSKA (reference sequence). V gave up 6 bases and J gave up 2 bases; unmatched junction bases: 5. The CDR3 loop spans 13 amino acids.

This clonotype appeared a few times. The chain recombines TRBV3-1 with TRBJ1-6, with TRBD1 as a possible D gene (5 bases). V was pared by 1 base and J by 7 bases, with 8 bases between. Germline V gene lookup returns CDR1 LGHDT and CDR2 YNNKEL (reference sequence). This CDR3 contains 14 residues. CDR3 in DNA: TGTGCCAGCAGCCAAGGGGGGGGAAATTCACCCCTCCACTTT. Translating it yields CASSQGGGNSPLHF.

Ten or more counts support this clonotype. The chain couples TRBV20-1 to TRBJ1-2; 10 bases agree with TRBD1. Per germline, CDR1 DFQATT and CDR2 SNEGSKA (reference sequence). Trimming at V came to 3 bases and at J to 2 bases, leaving 6 bases not matched to a gene. CDR3 length: 15 amino acids. CDR3 in amino acids: CSASPGQGSNYGYTF. The DNA of the CDR3 is TGCAGTGCTAGCCCGGGACAGGGGTCAAACTATGGCTACACCTTC.

The CDR3 DNA reads as TGTGCCAGCAGCTTCTTCAGCACAGATACGCAGTATTTT. Protein product: CASSFFSTDTQYF. The chain is built from TRBV7-3 and TRBJ2-3, with unresolved D. Trimming left V 3 bases short and J 0 bases short, with 4 bases between. CDR3 length: 13 residues. Germline V gene data show CDR1 as SGHTA and CDR2 as FQGTGA.

The rearrangement joins TRBV29-1 to TRBJ2-3; D remains ambiguous. Trimming took off 7 bases at V and 1 base at J, with 12 bases between the two ends. The CDR3 covers 13 residues. CDR1 and CDR2 (germline): SQVTM, ANQGSEA. CDR3 amino acids: CSAAIGGTDTQYF. DNA of the CDR3: TGCAGCGCTGCGATAGGCGGCACAGATACGCAGTATTTT.

This clonotype was counted many times. The chain is built from TRBV27 and TRBJ2-1; D is possibly TRBD1 or TRBD2 (5 bases each). The CDR3 runs 14 residues. Trimming removed 7 bases at V and 9 bases at J, with 19 bases between. CDR1 and CDR2 (germline): MNHEY, SMNVEV (reference sequence). The CDR3 spells CASMGESRLGEQFF. In DNA form, the CDR3 reads TGTGCCAGCATGGGGGAGAGTCGTTTAGGTGAGCAGTTCTTC.

This clonotype appeared many times. The rearrangement joins TRBV19 to TRBJ2-6; 8 bases align to TRBD1. V lost 11 bases and J lost 3; bases outside the gene matches: 12. The CDR3 covers 16 residues. CDR1 and CDR2 from the germline V gene are LNHDA and SQIVND (reference sequence). The CDR3 bases are TGTGCCTCCGCCTCGCAGGGGGCTGGTGGGGCCAACGTCCTGACTTTC. Protein product: CASASQGAGGANVLTF.

This clonotype was counted once. One base away lies a much larger clone, so this may be a sequencing read error. The V and J genes are TRBV29-1 and TRBJ1-3; 10 positions match TRBD1. Looked up from germline, CDR1 is SQVTM and CDR2 is ANQGSEA. Losses at the gene ends were 4 bases for V and 0 bases for J; bases not matched to a gene: 3. The CDR3 runs to 15 residues. DNA of the CDR3: TGCAGCGTTGCGGGACAGGGGAGCTCTGGAAACACCATATATTTT. Protein product: CSVAGQGSSGNTIYF.

This clonotype has at least ten counts. The chain has TRBV5-1 and TRBJ1-2; the match to TRBD1 covers 8 bases. V gave up 4 bases and J gave up 4 bases; unmatched junction bases: 6. Germline values: CDR1 SGHRS, CDR2 YFSETQ. The CDR3 is made up of 14 amino acids. CDR3 nucleotides: TGCGCCAGCAGCCCGGACAGGGACGGCTATGGCTACACCTTC. Its translation is CASSPDRDGYGYTF.

Many counts were recorded for this clonotype. The chain couples TRBV11-1 to TRBJ2-2, with D unclear. The CDR3 has 15 residues. Trimming cost V 1 base and J 3 bases, with 9 bases left between them. In germline, CDR1 is SGHAT, CDR2 FQDESV (reference sequence). The CDR3 coding sequence is TGTGCCAGCAGCTTAGGGGTCCTGGACACCGGGGAGCTGTTTTTT. Translating gives CASSLGVLDTGELFF.

This clonotype was seen ten or more times. The J gene is TRBJ1-3, the V gene TRBV28; no definite D call. CDR1 and CDR2 (germline): MDHEN, SYDVKM. This CDR3 has 12 residues. Trimming left V 5 bases short and J 4 bases short, with 6 bases between. The CDR3 here is CASSLVGNTIYF. Written as DNA, the CDR3 is TGTGCCAGCAGTCTGGTAGGAAACACCATATATTTT.

This clonotype turned up a few times. The chain recombines TRBV6-6 with TRBJ2-4; 11 bases are a match to TRBD1. The CDR3 length is 17 residues. The germline CDR1 and CDR2 sequences are MNHNY and SVGAGI (reference sequence). The V and J ends lost 7 bases and 1 base, in that order; junction bases with no gene match: 9. The DNA of the CDR3 is TGTGCCAGCAAACTCGACGGGACAGGGGGTGCCAAAAACATTCAGTACTTC. Its protein product is CASKLDGTGGAKNIQYF.

This clonotype was picked up many times. This sequence joins TRBV4-3 and TRBJ2-1; perhaps TRBD2 as D (6 bases). Trimming cost V 3 bases and J 8 bases, with 11 bases left between them. Germline values: CDR1 LGHNA, CDR2 YSLEER. This CDR3 is 13 amino acids long. Written as DNA, the CDR3 is TGCGCCAGCAGCCAGGAGGGCCAGGATGAGCAGTTCTTC. Translating gives CASSQEGQDEQFF.

This clonotype was detected ten times or more. The chain joins TRBV6-4 to TRBJ2-3, with 10 bases fitting TRBD2. Trimming removed 2 bases from V and 1 base from J; junction bases left unmatched: 0. This CDR3 has 15 amino acids. Germline V gene data show CDR1 as MRHNA and CDR2 as SNTAGT. Here the CDR3 reads CASSDGTSGTDTQYF. The CDR3 DNA is TGTGCCAGCAGTGACGGGACTAGCGGCACAGATACGCAGTATTTT.

This clonotype was counted many times. CDR3: CASSSTGGALNTEAFF. The CDR3, as DNA: TGTGCCAGCAGCTCAACCGGAGGGGCATTGAACACTGAAGCTTTCTTT. The rearrangement joins TRBV14 to TRBJ1-1; the D gene is possibly TRBD1 (5 bases). V was shortened by 5 bases and J by 0 bases, with 16 bases between the two germline ends. This CDR3 contains 16 residues. Germline loops: CDR1 SGHDN, CDR2 FVKESK.